This TCR beta chain was documented in a study of siplizumab effects on memory and regulatory T cells. The study's findings and limits: Major contributors to the alloresponse seemed to be naive T cells, which also appeared more diverse than memory cells. Proliferating Tregs taken from siplizumab cultures were not shown to have a confirmed suppressive function. A significant reduction in alloreactive sequences traceable to unstimulated CD4+ memory cells was produced by siplizumab.

The method was immunoSEQ multiplex PCR; TCRdb's version includes in-frame clones alone and lacks a portion of them. The sample includes under 130,000 clones, 85% to 95% of them seen just once. Concerning this clone: Its antigen is not identified.

This clonotype originated in a human donor in good health. The sequencing sample was made of CD4+ T cells sorted from blood.

For the CDR3, the DNA is TGCGCCAGCAGCCGGGGGCAGGACCCCAAGGGAAAACTGTTTTTT. Encoded protein: CASSRGQDPKGKLFF. The chain has TRBV4-1 and TRBJ1-4, with D perhaps TRBD1 (6 bases). Germline V gives CDR1 MGHRA, CDR2 YSYEKL. The CDR3 covers 15 residues. The V end lost 4 bases, the J end lost 10 bases, and 19 bases lay between the germline ends.